This entry is about one T cell receptor beta chain. Its antigen is not identified. Deletions cut 1 base from V and 7 bases from J, with 4 bases between. The CDR3 is 11 residues long. Researchers used the Oncomine TCR Beta short-read assay to sequence DNA from cultured CD4+ T cells. CD4+ T cells were cultured, and genomic DNA was extracted from them. TCRdb analysed the PCR reads with MiXCR anew, one entry per CDR3 protein. The repertoire holds approximately 14,000 distinct CDR3 sequences, with around 60% as singletons. The data stem from a study of vaccination and CD4 T cells after COVID-19. Turning to the study itself: Convalescent patients gave post-COVID blood a median around 91 days post-diagnosis, range 35 to 161.

Treatment described: roughly ten-day PBMC culture with coronavirus spike peptide pools or control peptides (ViraFEST assay). This chain links TRBV12-3 or TRBV12-4 with TRBJ1-1; no clear D gene. The sequenced material came from CD4+ T cells from blood, cultured in vitro. This clonotype was sampled from a human donor who had recovered from COVID-19. CDR3 sequence reads: CASSLGLEAFF. The CDR3, as DNA: TGTGCCAGCAGTTTAGGACTTGAAGCTTTCTTT.